The clone carrying this TCR beta chain showed up many times. The antigen is undetermined. The CDR3 has 12 amino acids. The germline gives CDR1 PRHDT, CDR2 FYEKMQ (reference sequence). Ophthalmopathy not arising within 18 months of follow-up defined hyperthyroidism as stable. Patients were excluded if they had other autoimmune diseases or uncontrolled infections, and likewise if pregnancy or lactation applied. This sample stems from a study of Graves' ophthalmopathy and Graves' hyperthyroidism. The study, taken as a whole, reports: As the model predicted ophthalmopathy progression, it achieved a sensitivity of nearly 71% and a specificity of about 72%.

The study amplified TCR beta CDR3 regions using RNA transcripts. RT-PCR with HTBI primers came first, then second-round multiplex PCR. A single record per CDR3 protein comes from TCRdb applying MiXCR to the multiplex PCR reads. The sample includes 300,000 to 450,000 distinct CDR3 sequences, roughly 17% of them seen just once. The specimen sequenced was peripheral blood. The chain carries TRBV13 and TRBJ2-4; D possibly matches TRBD1 or TRBD2 (5 bases each). The tail of the sequence fits TRBJ2-1 better, so the J call may be wrong. The clonotype originates from an adult woman with stable Graves' hyperthyroidism. This CDR3 is CASSLAGTPQFF. The CDR3 DNA reads TGTGCCAGCAGCTTAGCCGGGACCCCCCAGTTCTTC.